One sample yielded the 21 T cell receptor beta chains listed below, sequenced in a study of graft-versus-host responses after intestinal transplantation. These receptors' antigens are unknown. Profiled with immunoSEQ multiplex PCR; TCRdb holds only in-frame clones, not every one. The sample lists 95,000 to 110,000 clones, roughly 93% occurring once. Here the sequenced sample was unstimulated CD8+ T cells sorted from spleen or lymph node cells, taken before intestinal transplant. These receptors all come from a human donor who received an intestinal transplant.

The rearrangement links TRBV7-3 to TRBJ2-1; 11 positions match TRBD2. Unmatched junction bases numbered 5, after V lost 2 bases and J lost 5 bases. Germline lookup yields CDR1 SGHTA and CDR2 FQGTGA. The CDR3 totals 16 residues. The CDR3 sequence is CASSLELAGANNEQFF. The CDR3 DNA sequence: TGTGCCAGCAGCTTAGAACTAGCGGGGGCCAACAATGAGCAGTTCTTC.

The rearrangement links TRBV27 to TRBJ1-5; D perhaps matches TRBD1 (5 bases). Germline V gives CDR1 MNHEY, CDR2 SMNVEV (reference sequence). Trimming shortened V by 1 base and J by 7 bases, and 11 bases separated the two germline ends. This CDR3 has 14 amino acids. This chain's CDR3 is CASSLYGAIQPQHF. For the CDR3, the DNA is TGTGCCAGCAGTTTATACGGGGCAATACAGCCCCAGCATTTT.

The chain carries TRBV5-1 and TRBJ2-1; TRBD1 or TRBD2 may be the D gene (5 bases each). This CDR3 contains 14 residues. V dropped 4 bases and J dropped 3 bases, with 11 bases sitting between them. Germline CDR1 SGHRS, CDR2 YFSETQ. CDR3 coding DNA: TGCGCCAGCAGCGGGGGACCCCTCTACAATGAGCAGTTCTTC. Amino acid sequence: CASSGGPLYNEQFF.

CDR3 DNA sequence: TGTGCCAGCACTTCCGGGACAGGGTCTTCACCCCTCCACTTT. This gives the protein CASTSGTGSSPLHF. This chain links TRBV6-6 with TRBJ1-6; 9 nucleotides align to TRBD1. V was pared by 7 bases and J by 9 bases, with 7 bases of the junction left unmatched. The CDR3 has 14 amino acids. Germline V gives CDR1 MNHNY, CDR2 SVGAGI (reference sequence).

The chain couples TRBV5-1 to TRBJ2-3; D gene unclear. The ends were cut back, 3 bases at V and 4 bases at J, with 12 bases in the middle. The CDR3 contains 14 residues. Looked up from germline, CDR1 is SGHRS and CDR2 is YFSETQ. The CDR3: CASSSPHGSDTQYF. The CDR3 DNA sequence: TGCGCCAGCAGCTCACCCCATGGCTCAGATACGCAGTATTTT. The variable domain in full, with the rest retrieved from reference TRBV5-1 and TRBJ2-3, is KAGVTQTPRYLIKTRGQQVTLSCSPISGHRSVSWYQQTPGQGLQFLFEYFSETQRNKGNFPGRFSGRQFSNSRSEMNVSTLELGDSALYLCASSSPHGSDTQYFGPGTRLTVL.

This chain connects TRBV19 to TRBJ2-1; D not certain. Germline CDR1 and CDR2: LNHDA and SQIVND (reference sequence). With 1 base removed from V and 0 bases from J, the gap between germline ends came to 16 bases. This CDR3 is 18 amino acids long. The CDR3 nucleotides read TGTGCCAGTAGTATAGTACCCCGGACCGCTAGCTCCTACAATGAGCAGTTCTTC. This translates into CASSIVPRTASSYNEQFF.

The V call is TRBV4-1, the J call TRBJ1-1; 7 bases are shared with TRBD1. CDR1 and CDR2 (germline): MGHRA, YSYEKL. V lost 1 base to trimming and J lost 7 bases; unmatched junction nucleotides: 12. The CDR3 is 16 residues long. CDR3 loop: CASSQGAAGGSIEAFF. CDR3 in DNA: TGCGCCAGCAGCCAAGGCGCCGCAGGGGGTTCTATTGAAGCTTTCTTT.

J is TRBJ1-5 and V is TRBV7-2; D remains unclear. The germline V gene encodes CDR1 SGHTA and CDR2 FQGNSA. The V end lost 2 bases, the J end lost 8 bases, and 13 bases lay between the germline ends. This CDR3 is built from 14 residues. In nucleotides, the CDR3 is TGTGCCAGCAGCTTATCCAGCCCCTTAGAGCCCCAGCATTTT. Amino acid sequence: CASSLSSPLEPQHF.

This sequence joins TRBV7-9 and TRBJ1-1; D is possibly TRBD1 (5 bases). V lost 4 bases and J lost 5, with 11 bases in between. CDR1 is SEHNR and CDR2 is FQNEAQ in the germline V gene (reference sequence). The CDR3 totals 13 residues. This CDR3 is CASSSPGTTEAFF. The CDR3 DNA follows: TGTGCCAGCAGCTCACCCGGGACGACTGAAGCTTTCTTT.

The V and J genes are TRBV27 and TRBJ2-6; 12 bases align to TRBD2. Germline CDR1 MNHEY, CDR2 SMNVEV (reference sequence). V lost 3 bases to trimming and J lost 3 bases; unmatched junction nucleotides: 3. This CDR3 has 17 residues. CDR3 region: CASSFILAGGGANVLTF. The DNA for the CDR3 is TGTGCCAGCAGTTTTATACTAGCGGGGGGTGGGGCCAACGTCCTGACTTTC.

This clone showed up just once. The chain is built from TRBV7-6 and TRBJ2-7; 8 nucleotides line up with TRBD1. After removal of 1 base from V and 2 bases from J, the junction contained 4 bases not matched to a gene. CDR3 size: 15 residues. Per the germline V gene, CDR1 is SGHVS and CDR2 is FNYEAQ. In DNA, the CDR3 is TGTGCCAGCAGCTTAGGCGGGACAGGAACCTACGAGCAGTACTTC. Its protein product is CASSLGGTGTYEQYF. Drawing the rest from reference TRBV7-6 and TRBJ2-7, the complete variable domain is GAGVSQSPRYKVTKRGQDVALRCDPISGHVSLYWYRQALGQGPEFLTYFNYEAQQDKSGLPNDRFSAERPEGSISTLTIQRTEQRDSAMYRCASSLGGTGTYEQYFGPGTRLTVT.

The chain joins TRBV2 to TRBJ2-1; TRBD2 matches 10 bases. This CDR3 has 18 amino acids. Germline V gene data show CDR1 as SNHLY and CDR2 as FYNNEI. V lost 5 bases to trimming and J lost 5 bases; unmatched junction nucleotides: 15. Here the CDR3 DNA reads TGTGCCAGCAGTAAAGGGTCATTCAAAGCGGGGGGGAACAATGAGCAGTTCTTC. Translation: CASSKGSFKAGGNNEQFF.

The chain is built from TRBV13 and TRBJ1-2, with D tentatively TRBD1 (5 bases). The CDR3 totals 14 residues. V gave up 5 bases and J gave up 4 bases, with 14 bases separating them. CDR1 is PRHDT and CDR2 is FYEKMQ in the germline V gene (reference sequence). Written as DNA, the CDR3 is TGTGCCAGCAGCCTTAGCCAGGGTGCCTATGGCTACACCTTC. This encodes CASSLSQGAYGYTF.

The chain is built from TRBV2 and TRBJ2-2, with 7 bases that match TRBD1. V shed 7 bases, J shed 6 bases, and the junction held 14 bases outside the gene matches. The CDR3 consists of 16 residues. The germline V gene encodes CDR1 SNHLY and CDR2 FYNNEI. CDR3 in amino acids: CASIGRGTASPGELFF. The CDR3 DNA follows: TGTGCCAGCATAGGAAGAGGGACAGCTTCTCCCGGGGAGCTGTTTTTT.

The chain couples TRBV11-3 to TRBJ2-7; D remains unclear. The V end lost 2 bases, the J end lost 3 bases, and 14 bases lay between the germline ends. This CDR3 has 15 residues. The V gene's germline CDR1 is SGHNT and CDR2 YENEEA. DNA for the CDR3: TGTGCCAGCAGCTTATTTCCGGACGAGGACTACGAGCAGTACTTC. It translates to CASSLFPDEDYEQYF.

This clone appeared a single time. The gene calls are TRBV7-9 and TRBJ2-5; maybe TRBD1 (6 bases). Germline CDR1 reads SEHNR; CDR2 reads FQNEAQ (reference sequence). The CDR3 totals 14 residues. V shed 4 bases and J shed 3 bases, with 12 bases lying between them. CDR3: CASSSLTGEETQYF. In DNA form, the CDR3 reads TGTGCCAGCAGCTCTTTGACAGGTGAAGAGACCCAGTACTTC.

This clone was counted a few times. This chain connects TRBV6-6 to TRBJ2-1; D ambiguous. The V gene's germline CDR1 is MNHNY and CDR2 SVGAGI (reference sequence). The length of the CDR3 is 15 residues. V dropped 7 bases and J dropped 2 bases, with 15 bases sitting between them. The CDR3 nucleotides read TGTGCCAGCACCTTAATGGACGGTCCCTACAATGAGCAGTTCTTC. The encoded protein is CASTLMDGPYNEQFF.

The count of this clone is one. The V and J genes are TRBV5-5 and TRBJ2-7; the D gene is possibly TRBD2 (6 bases). Germline V gene data show CDR1 as SGHKS and CDR2 as YYEKEE (reference sequence). The CDR3 loop spans 14 amino acids. The V gene lost 0 bases and the J gene lost 2 bases, with 9 bases spanning the gap. CDR3 protein: CASSLGGETYEQYF. In DNA, the CDR3 is TGTGCCAGCAGCTTGGGGGGGGAAACCTACGAGCAGTACTTC.

V is TRBV19 and J is TRBJ1-4, with D possibly matching TRBD1 (6 bases). Germline lookup yields CDR1 LNHDA and CDR2 SQIVND (reference sequence). V lost 4 bases and J 0 bases, leaving 21 bases between the germline ends. The CDR3 runs 19 residues. CDR3 DNA: TGTGCCAGTAGTACGTCGTCCGGGACAAACCTCGCAACTAATGAAAAACTGTTTTTT. It specifies CASSTSSGTNLATNEKLFF.

This CDR3 is CASSFGQGGPYNEQFF. In DNA form, the CDR3 reads TGTGCCAGCAGCTTCGGACAGGGGGGGCCGTACAATGAGCAGTTCTTC. The rearrangement joins TRBV7-9 to TRBJ2-1; 10 bases are shared with TRBD1. The CDR3 is made up of 16 amino acids. Germline CDR1 and CDR2: SEHNR and FQNEAQ (reference sequence). J was trimmed by 4 bases and V by 3 bases; bases with no gene match: 6.

This clone was recorded a few times. This rearrangement joins TRBV4-1 to TRBJ1-4; the match to TRBD1 covers 7 bases. CDR1 MGHRA and CDR2 YSYEKL come from the germline V gene. The junction had 8 bases not matched to a gene; V was cut back by 2 bases and J by 8 bases. CDR3 length equals 15 residues. The CDR3 nucleotides read TGCGCCAGCAGCCAAAACAGGGGATCGTCCGAAAAACTGTTTTTT. Encoded protein: CASSQNRGSSEKLFF.